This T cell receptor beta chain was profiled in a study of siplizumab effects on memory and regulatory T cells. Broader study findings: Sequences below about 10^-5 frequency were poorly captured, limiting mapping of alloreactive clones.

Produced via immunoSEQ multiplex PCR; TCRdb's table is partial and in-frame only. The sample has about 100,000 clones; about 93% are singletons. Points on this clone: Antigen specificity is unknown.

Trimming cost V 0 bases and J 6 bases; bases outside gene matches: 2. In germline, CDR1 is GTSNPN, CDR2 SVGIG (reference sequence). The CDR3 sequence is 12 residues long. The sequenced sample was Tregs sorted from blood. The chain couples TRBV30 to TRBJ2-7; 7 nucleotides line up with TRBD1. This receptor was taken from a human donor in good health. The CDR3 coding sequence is TGTGCCTGGAGTGTTCACAGGGGCGAGCAGTACTTC. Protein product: CAWSVHRGEQYF.